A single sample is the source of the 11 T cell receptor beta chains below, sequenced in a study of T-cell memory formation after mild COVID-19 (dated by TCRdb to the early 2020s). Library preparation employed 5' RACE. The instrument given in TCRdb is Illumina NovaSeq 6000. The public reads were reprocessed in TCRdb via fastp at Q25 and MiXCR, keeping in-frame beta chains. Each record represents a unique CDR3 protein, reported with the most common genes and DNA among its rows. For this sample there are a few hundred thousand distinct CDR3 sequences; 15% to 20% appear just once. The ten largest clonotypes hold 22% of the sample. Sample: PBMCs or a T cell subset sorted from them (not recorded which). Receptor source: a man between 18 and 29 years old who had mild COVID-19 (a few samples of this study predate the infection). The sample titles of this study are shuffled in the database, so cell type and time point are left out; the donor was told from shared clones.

CDR3 sequence (DNA): TGCAGTGCGTGGCCGGGACGCAGGCATCTTGCGGCCAATGAGCAGTTCTTC. Protein product: CSAWPGRRHLAANEQFF. This chain uses TRBV20-1 with TRBJ2-1; D possibly uses TRBD1 or TRBD2 (5 bases each). The CDR3 contains 17 residues. The germline V and J ends were trimmed by 6 bases and 6 bases, with 27 bases remaining between them. Germline CDR1 DFQATT, CDR2 SNEGSKA (reference sequence).

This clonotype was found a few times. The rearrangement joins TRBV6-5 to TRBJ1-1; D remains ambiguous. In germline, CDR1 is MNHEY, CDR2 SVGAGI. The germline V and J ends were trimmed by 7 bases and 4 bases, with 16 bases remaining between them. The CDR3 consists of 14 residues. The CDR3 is CASILQMWATEAFF. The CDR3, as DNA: TGTGCCAGCATCTTACAGATGTGGGCCACTGAAGCTTTCTTT.

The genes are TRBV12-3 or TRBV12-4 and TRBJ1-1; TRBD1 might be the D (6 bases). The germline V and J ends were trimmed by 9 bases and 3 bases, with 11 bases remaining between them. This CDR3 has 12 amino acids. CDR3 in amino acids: CASSRGDTEAFF. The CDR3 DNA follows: TGTGCCAGTTCCAGGGGCGACACTGAAGCTTTCTTT.

The DNA for the CDR3 is TGCGCCAGCAGCCAAGATTTGTCCTATGGCTACACCTTC. Protein sequence: CASSQDLSYGYTF. The J gene is TRBJ1-2, the V gene TRBV4-3, with unresolved D. Germline-derived CDR1 and CDR2 are LGHNA and YSLEER. V lost 0 bases, J lost 4 bases, and 6 bases lay in between. This CDR3 is built from 13 residues.

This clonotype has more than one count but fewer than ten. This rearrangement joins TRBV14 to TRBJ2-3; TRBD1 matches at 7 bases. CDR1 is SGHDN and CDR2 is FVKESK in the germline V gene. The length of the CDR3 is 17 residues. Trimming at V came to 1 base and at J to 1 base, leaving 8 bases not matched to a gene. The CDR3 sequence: CASSQGWGQGGTDTQYF. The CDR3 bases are TGTGCCAGCAGCCAAGGCTGGGGGCAGGGGGGCACAGATACGCAGTATTTT. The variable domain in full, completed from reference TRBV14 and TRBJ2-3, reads EAGVTQFPSHSVIEKGQTVTLRCDPISGHDNLYWYRRVMGKEIKFLLHFVKESKQDESGMPNNRFLAERTGGTYSTLKVQPAELEDSGVYFCASSQGWGQGGTDTQYFGPGTRLTVL.

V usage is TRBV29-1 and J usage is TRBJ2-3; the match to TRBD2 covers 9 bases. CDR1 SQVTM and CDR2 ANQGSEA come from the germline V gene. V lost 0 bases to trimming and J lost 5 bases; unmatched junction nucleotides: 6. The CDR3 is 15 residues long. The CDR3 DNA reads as TGCAGCGTTGAAGAACGCGGGGGGGCCAGAGATACGCAGTATTTT. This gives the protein CSVEERGGARDTQYF.

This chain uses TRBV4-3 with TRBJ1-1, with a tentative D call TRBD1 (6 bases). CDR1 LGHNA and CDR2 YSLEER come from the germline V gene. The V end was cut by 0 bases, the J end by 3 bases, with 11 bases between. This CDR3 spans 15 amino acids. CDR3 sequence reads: CASSQERQGYTEAFF. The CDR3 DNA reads TGCGCCAGCAGCCAAGAGCGTCAGGGGTACACTGAAGCTTTCTTT.

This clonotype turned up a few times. CDR3 residues: CASSKVPLDVPKNIQYF. The CDR3 region has the DNA TGTGCCAGCAGCAAAGTTCCATTGGATGTGCCCAAAAACATTCAGTACTTC. This chain connects TRBV21-1 to TRBJ2-4. TRBV21-1 is a known pseudogene. The CDR3 runs 17 residues.

CDR3: CASSHPGGAGLETQYF. The CDR3 nucleotides read TGTGCCAGCAGCCACCCCGGGGGGGCGGGGTTAGAGACCCAGTACTTC. J is TRBJ2-5 and V is TRBV3-1; 8 nucleotides agree with TRBD2. The V gene end was trimmed by 3 bases and the J gene end by 4 bases; junction bases not matched to a gene: 10. Germline V gives CDR1 LGHDT, CDR2 YNNKEL (reference sequence). There are 16 residues in the CDR3.

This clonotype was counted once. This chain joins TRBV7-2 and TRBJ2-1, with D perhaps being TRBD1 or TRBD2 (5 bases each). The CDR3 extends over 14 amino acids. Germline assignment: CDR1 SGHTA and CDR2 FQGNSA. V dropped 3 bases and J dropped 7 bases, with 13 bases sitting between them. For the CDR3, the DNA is TGTGCCAGCAGCTTGGGGGTTGGAAGAAATGAGCAGTTCTTC. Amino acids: CASSLGVGRNEQFF.

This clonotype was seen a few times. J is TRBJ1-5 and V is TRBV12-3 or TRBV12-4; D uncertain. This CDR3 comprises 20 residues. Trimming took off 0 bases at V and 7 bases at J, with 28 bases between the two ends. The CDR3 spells CASSLALLSPWEGGWQPQHF. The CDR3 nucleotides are TGTGCCAGCAGTTTAGCCCTACTAAGCCCTTGGGAGGGAGGTTGGCAGCCCCAGCATTTT.